The subject of this entry is one T cell receptor beta chain. Its antigen remains unidentified. This sample stems from a study of cytomegalovirus exposure and HLA in healthy donors. General study findings and limits: Across HLA loci, a later analysis found differing TCR association rates, with DRB1 most and HLA-C fewest. From TCR beta sequences, most subjects' HLA-A and HLA-B alleles were reportedly predicted accurately. The study labeled about 160 TCR beta chains cytomegalovirus-associated.

Germline CDR1 and CDR2: KGHSH and LQKENI. The V end was cut by 0 bases, the J end by 8 bases, with 10 bases between. This CDR3 has 13 residues. 60 Vbeta and 13 Jbeta primers were used in PCR. Only in-frame clones appear in the TCRdb table, and some are missing; sequencing was by immunoSEQ multiplex PCR. The data show under 65,000 clones, about three quarters seen once. V usage is TRBV18 and J usage is TRBJ1-1; D gene uncertain. Sequencing input: PBMCs. The TCR originated in a man aged 25-40 years in good health and CMV-seropositive. The chain's CDR3 is CASSPPLSAEAFF. CDR3 sequence (DNA): TGTGCCAGCTCACCACCGCTTTCCGCGGAAGCTTTCTTT.